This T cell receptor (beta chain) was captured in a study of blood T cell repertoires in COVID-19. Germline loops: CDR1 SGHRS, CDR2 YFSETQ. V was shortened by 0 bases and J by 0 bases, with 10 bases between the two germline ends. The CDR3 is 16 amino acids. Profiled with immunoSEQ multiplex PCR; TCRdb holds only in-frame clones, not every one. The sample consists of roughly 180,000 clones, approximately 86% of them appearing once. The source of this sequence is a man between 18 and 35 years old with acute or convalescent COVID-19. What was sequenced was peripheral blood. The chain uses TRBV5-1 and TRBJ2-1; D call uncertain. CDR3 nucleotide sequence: TGCGCCAGCAGCTTGGATCCCTACAGCTCCTACAATGAGCAGTTCTTC. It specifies CASSLDPYSSYNEQFF.